The 20 T cell receptor beta chains in this list originate from one sample, sequenced in a study of T cell responses to AZD1222 COVID-19 vaccine (dated by TCRdb to the early 2020s). Library prep was done by the immunoSEQ multiplex PCR assay. In TCRdb, the immuneACCESS table is reduced to in-frame sequences with V and J assigned. These tables do not hold every clone; where another copy was compared, an unresolved V gene accounts for under half, and the others remain unexplained. The sample table lists 60,000 to 100,000 clones, roughly nine tenths of them with a count of one. The ten largest clones take up roughly 24% of the sample. Reading the label with the study, this specimen's time point is: baseline before first vaccination. The material was peripheral blood, obtained on day 0 of AZD1222 vaccination. The receptors were gathered from an adult in good health.

This clone showed up just once. This chain uses TRBV4-1 with TRBJ1-3; 7 bases fit TRBD1. V lost 6 bases and J lost 4; bases outside the gene matches: 9. The CDR3 covers 15 residues. The germline CDR1 and CDR2 sequences are MGHRA and YSYEKL. CDR3 nucleotide sequence: TGCGCCAGCAGTCTTAACAGGGGAGAAGGAAACACCATATATTTT. As protein: CASSLNRGEGNTIYF.

Worth noting for this clone: The junction departs from germline at one end; a sequencing error may be responsible. The DNA of the CDR3 is TGTGCCAGCAGTGAAGGATGGGCAGGTAGCTATCAGCCCCAGCATTTT. Translating it yields CASSEGWAGSYQPQHF. This sequence joins TRBV6-1 and TRBJ1-5; no definite D call. From germline, CDR1 is MNHNS and CDR2 SASEGT. This CDR3 region has 16 residues.

This chain connects TRBV28 to TRBJ2-3; D gene ambiguous. This CDR3 comprises 14 residues. Trimming left V 2 bases short and J 2 bases short, with 8 bases between. CDR1 MDHEN and CDR2 SYDVKM come from the germline V gene. The CDR3 DNA sequence: TGTGCCAGCAGTTTAGCCCGGTCCACAGATACGCAGTATTTT. Its protein is CASSLARSTDTQYF.

The V gene is TRBV11-3, the J gene TRBJ2-7; D may be TRBD1 (6 bases). V lost 1 base and J lost 0, with 13 bases in between. Per germline, CDR1 SGHNT and CDR2 YENEEA. CDR3 length: 16 amino acids. For the CDR3, the DNA is TGTGCCAGCAGCTTAGGGGGCAGGGGAAGCTCCTACGAGCAGTACTTC. Encoded protein: CASSLGGRGSSYEQYF. Filled out from reference TRBV11-3 and TRBJ2-7, the complete variable domain reads EAGVVQSPRYKIIEKKQPVAFWCNPISGHNTLYWYLQNLGQGPELLIRYENEEAVDDSQLPKDRFSAERLKGVDSTLKIQPAELGDSAVYLCASSLGGRGSSYEQYFGPGTRLTVT.

V usage is TRBV3-1 (or the pseudogene TRBV3-2) and J usage is TRBJ2-3, with a tentative D call TRBD1 (6 bases). In germline, CDR1 is LGHDT, CDR2 YNNKEL (reference sequence). V was shortened by 5 bases and J by 4 bases, with 19 bases between the two germline ends. The CDR3 length is 16 residues. In nucleotides, the CDR3 is TGTGCCAGCAGCTCCCAGGGGACCCGACAGCCAGATACGCAGTATTTT. It translates to CASSSQGTRQPDTQYF.

This clone was observed a handful of times. The chain carries TRBV6-5 and TRBJ1-2; 7 nucleotides align to TRBD1. Trimming took 2 bases from V and 4 from J; bases not matched to a gene: 4. There are 14 residues in the CDR3. The germline V gene encodes CDR1 MNHEY and CDR2 SVGAGI. Here the CDR3 DNA reads TGTGCCAGCAGTTACCTCGGGACAGTCTATGGCTACACCTTC. Its translation: CASSYLGTVYGYTF.

The chain couples TRBV11-2 to TRBJ1-1; a weak D match, TRBD1 (5 bases). In germline, CDR1 is SGHAT, CDR2 FQNNGV. This CDR3 is 15 amino acids long. Trimming took 4 bases from V and 4 from J, leaving 16 bases between them. DNA of the CDR3: TGTGCCAGCAGCTCGGGACGGGCCCCGGTCACTGAAGCTTTCTTT. Its protein product is CASSSGRAPVTEAFF.

This chain's CDR3 is CASSVTGGSGANVLTF. CDR3 bases: TGTGCCAGTAGTGTCACAGGGGGCTCTGGGGCCAACGTCCTGACTTTC. The rearrangement joins TRBV19 to TRBJ2-6; 8 nucleotides line up with TRBD1. After removal of 5 bases from V and 0 bases from J, the junction contained 3 bases not matched to a gene. The V gene's germline CDR1 is LNHDA and CDR2 SQIVND (reference sequence). The CDR3 is 16 amino acids.

The CDR3 DNA is TGCGCCAGCAGCTTGGAAGGGGGCTTTCAGCCCCAGCATTTT. It translates to CASSLEGGFQPQHF. V usage is TRBV5-1 and J usage is TRBJ1-5; 7 bases fit TRBD1. After removal of 0 bases from V and 6 bases from J, the junction contained 3 bases not matched to a gene. The CDR3 contains 14 residues. Germline loops: CDR1 SGHRS, CDR2 YFSETQ.

The chain recombines TRBV12-3 or TRBV12-4 with TRBJ2-7; 8 bases are shared with TRBD2. This CDR3 is 13 amino acids long. Unmatched junction bases numbered 2, after V lost 3 bases and J lost 4 bases. CDR3 sequence: CASSFAGGYEQYF. DNA of the CDR3: TGTGCCAGCAGTTTTGCGGGAGGATACGAGCAGTACTTC.

The count of this clone is one. The CDR3 DNA sequence: TGTGCCAGTAGTACCTCCGGGTCATATAGCAATCAGCCCCAGCATTTT. Translating it yields CASSTSGSYSNQPQHF. The rearrangement uses TRBV19 and TRBJ1-5; D ambiguous. The CDR3 length is 16 residues. Germline values: CDR1 LNHDA, CDR2 SQIVND (reference sequence). V was clipped by 4 bases and J by 0 bases, with 13 bases between them.

V is TRBV6-1 and J is TRBJ1-1; TRBD1 might be the D (5 bases). Germline assignment: CDR1 MNHNS and CDR2 SASEGT. The length of the CDR3 is 13 residues. V lost 2 bases and J 6 bases, leaving 10 bases between the germline ends. The CDR3 region is CASSETQDAEAFF. CDR3 in DNA: TGTGCCAGCAGTGAAACACAGGACGCTGAAGCTTTCTTT.

The chain employs TRBV5-4 and TRBJ2-1; 9 bases are a match to TRBD2. The germline gives CDR1 SGHNT, CDR2 YYREEE (reference sequence). This CDR3 is built from 15 residues. After removal of 5 bases from V and 6 bases from J, the junction contained 9 bases not matched to a gene. The CDR3 loop is CASSISGSNGNEQFF. The DNA of the CDR3 is TGTGCCAGCAGTATTAGCGGGAGCAATGGCAATGAGCAGTTCTTC.

This clone is large in the sample. The chain joins TRBV14 to TRBJ2-3; tentative D call: TRBD1 (6 bases). The CDR3 consists of 15 residues. CDR1 and CDR2 (germline): SGHDN, FVKESK. The germline V and J ends were trimmed by 1 base and 2 bases, with 10 bases remaining between them. CDR3 bases: TGTGCCAGCAGCCAAGCACAGGGCTACACAGATACGCAGTATTTT. Translation: CASSQAQGYTDTQYF.

The chain recombines TRBV18 with TRBJ2-5, with D perhaps matching TRBD1 or TRBD2 (7 bases each). This CDR3 has 14 amino acids. The V end lost 3 bases, the J end lost 4 bases, and 12 bases lay between the germline ends. Germline loops: CDR1 KGHSH, CDR2 LQKENI. In nucleotides, the CDR3 is TGTGCCAGCTCACCCAGGGGGGGCCTAGAGACCCAGTACTTC. This translates into CASSPRGGLETQYF.

The chain joins TRBV7-9 to TRBJ2-1, with D perhaps matching TRBD2 (6 bases). CDR1 and CDR2 (germline): SEHNR, FQNEAQ (reference sequence). The CDR3 consists of 14 residues. Trimming left V 5 bases short and J 5 bases short, with 13 bases between. The CDR3 nucleotides read TGTGCCAGCAGCCAAACGGGACTGCACAATGAGCAGTTCTTC. This encodes CASSQTGLHNEQFF. Filled out from reference TRBV7-9 and TRBJ2-1, the complete variable domain reads DTGVSQNPRHKITKRGQNVTFRCDPISEHNRLYWYRQTLGQGPEFLTYFQNEAQLEKSRLLSDRFSAERPKGSFSTLEIQRTEQGDSAMYLCASSQTGLHNEQFFGPGTRLTVL.

The chain joins TRBV5-1 to TRBJ2-2, with 8 bases aligning to TRBD1. This CDR3 has 17 residues. With V trimmed by 2 bases and J by 7 bases, 13 bases remained unmatched. Germline CDR1 and CDR2: SGHRS and YFSETQ. The CDR3 loop reads CASSFGDRGPVIGELFF. CDR3 bases: TGCGCCAGCAGCTTTGGCGACAGGGGACCCGTTATCGGGGAGCTGTTTTTT.

The chain is built from TRBV5-4 and TRBJ2-7, with a possible D match to TRBD2 (5 bases). This CDR3 region has 16 residues. Germline CDR1 is SGHNT and CDR2 is YYREEE (reference sequence). Trimming removed 5 bases from V and 3 bases from J, with 21 bases in between. The CDR3: CASSYGSPFSGYEQYF. DNA of the CDR3: TGTGCCAGCAGTTATGGGAGCCCATTCAGCGGCTACGAGCAGTACTTC.

The rearrangement links TRBV13 to TRBJ1-1; no clear D gene. Germline lookup yields CDR1 PRHDT and CDR2 FYEKMQ (reference sequence). Trimming removed 2 bases from V and 1 base from J, with 8 bases in between. The CDR3 is 14 amino acids. The CDR3 spells CASSLPQENTEAFF. The CDR3 DNA sequence: TGTGCCAGCAGCTTACCGCAGGAGAACACTGAAGCTTTCTTT.

This clone came up a few times. One end of the junction varies from germline; a read error may be responsible. The chain employs TRBV7-3 and TRBJ1-1; D not resolved. The CDR3 has 13 amino acids. The germline gives CDR1 SGHTA, CDR2 FQGTGA. This CDR3 is CASSLWRNSEAFF. DNA for the CDR3: TGTGCCAGCAGCTTATGGAGGAACAGTGAAGCTTTCTTT.